This T cell receptor beta chain was captured by sequencing in a study of cytomegalovirus exposure and HLA in healthy donors (dated by TCRdb to 2015 to 2018). Background for the entire study: According to an earlier analysis of 587 of the donors, about 180 million T cells yielded 100 million or so unique TCR beta sequences and 276 Gb of sequence data. About 280 gigabases of sequencing data and approximately 93 million unique TCR sequences were included in an early release covering 550 to 650 HLA-typed donors. Of the roughly 400 genotyped donors, approximately 80% fell in the genetic ancestry cluster associated with self-reported Caucasian donors. The aim of the study was to test whether cataloging public T cell receptors could identify signatures of past pathogen exposure. Using immunosequencing, the study profiled T cell repertoires from about 650 subjects and related those repertoires to cytomegalovirus serostatus. Along with the approximately 670-subject first cohort, a separate validation cohort of around 110 different subjects was used. To predict cytomegalovirus infection status, the study combined high-throughput TCR immunosequencing, statistical association of individual TCRs with disease status, and machine learning. A later analysis re-examined previously published TCR beta repertoires from hundreds of donors and added high-resolution HLA genotyping to investigate patterns of TCR occurrence. Rather than drawing on any new phenotypic data, the later analysis identified candidate immune exposures from TCR beta sequences and the way those sequences occurred across donors. In an earlier analysis of around 540 of the donors, high-throughput TCR beta sequencing was used to judge whether each TCR beta V gene segment behaved as functional or pseudogenic. Alongside the repertoire data, information on donor age, sex, ethnicity and CMV serostatus was compiled. In a later genetic analysis, genome-wide SNP genotypes for about 55% of the roughly 700 donors were used, and that subset was treated as a discovery cohort. Every repertoire in the discovery cohort had been generated on one and the same sequencing platform. Class I and class II HLA loci were covered by the typing at four-digit resolution. Typing coverage differed by locus: A, B, C, DRB1 and DQB1 were typed in about 620-630 donors, DQA1 in approximately 520, DPA1 in 600 to 610, and DPB1 in 472. Roughly 5 DR-DQ haplotypes were handled as single units for association and clustering, since linkage in the cohort was strong. Among approximately 370 genotyped donors of the cohort, an average of about 240,000 unique TCR beta nucleotide sequences was sequenced per donor, of which about 18% were non-productive.

The cohort comprised under 700 healthy bone marrow donors. Cohort members were all nominally healthy when sampled, although unrecorded immune exposures were likely present. The donor was CMV seronegative and was included in the group of hundreds of seronegative cohort members. A peripheral blood sample was collected from each donor, and TCR beta sequencing was performed on peripheral blood mononuclear cells. The Qiagen DNeasy Blood Extraction Kit was used to extract genomic DNA from the blood cell samples. Results and caveats for the whole study, not just this receptor: Because the 87-base-pair reads could not distinguish some IMGT-functional V segments, including TRBV6-2 and TRBV6-3, those segments were excluded. Most CMV-associated TCR beta chains appeared to be HLA-restricted in a later analysis, and the HLA associations seemed to be driven largely by CMV exposure. A later genetic analysis associated a missense DCLRE1C variant with V-gene and J-gene trimming of TCR beta chains, and an independent cohort replicated the association. Linkage disequilibrium might explain the correlated functional status among segregating V segments, but an unknown experimental factor could not be excluded. In a later analysis, HLA-associated TCR beta chains showed more clonal expansion and lower generation probabilities than non-associated chains that were equally common. The presence/absence analyses assumed that sequencing depth was roughly uniform across donors, and that assumption may not be true. According to a later analysis, TCR association rates differed among HLA loci, with DRB1 alleles showing the most associated TCRs and HLA-C alleles showing the fewest. In vitro tests confirmed that a few of the cytomegalovirus-associated TCR beta chains recognize cytomegalovirus antigens. Specific HLA alleles were associated with 15,000 to 20,000 TCR beta sequences at a false discovery rate of 0.05 in a later analysis. It was suggested by the authors that the approach could potentially be generalized to other disease states and immunological phenotypes. In an earlier analysis of 500 to 650 of the donors, most TCR beta V segments appeared in productive rearrangements about 87% or about 30% of the time, broadly matching IMGT annotations. The study listed 170 or so TCR beta chains as associated with cytomegalovirus. Because HLA typing was missing for some donors at each locus, association tests included only the typed subset. A later analysis reported that several top co-occurrence clusters appeared linked to parvovirus B19, influenza, CMV and Epstein-Barr virus. The classifier was reported to diagnose cytomegalovirus status with high specificity and sensitivity in both the original cohort and the validation cohort. For the cohort, immune exposure information was limited to CMV serostatus. A further reported finding was that TCR beta sequences accurately predicted the HLA-A and HLA-B alleles for most subjects in the first cohort. The earlier analysis of around 600 of the donors excluded over 15 rarely observed V segments, including chromosome 9 orphons, because counts were too low. In a later genetic analysis, fewer N-insertions in productive TCRs were reported among donors in an Asian-associated ancestry cluster than the roughly 640-donor mean. Only TCR beta chains were sequenced in this cohort, and the absence of alpha or paired-chain data limited detectable features. When HLA alleles, especially DR and DQ, strongly co-occurred, TCR associations were difficult to assign to individual alleles. Most TCR sequences were observed very rarely across donors, whereas some public TCRs were present in many individuals. The sequencing pipeline was judged likely to have produced a cluster of highly shared sequence variants as a technical artifact.

Worth noting for this clone: The antigen it recognizes is unknown. Base qualities are not recorded, but no much larger clone differs from it by a single base.

Libraries were prepared through the immunoSEQ multiplex PCR assay. For the multiplex PCR, a mixture combining 60 forward primers for TCR Vbeta segments and 13 reverse primers for TCR Jbeta segments was used. Amplification of the CDR3 region of rearranged TCR beta genes was performed with a multiplex PCR assay on genomic DNA. On the Illumina HiSeq System, the amplified TCR beta libraries were sequenced as 87-base-pair reads. The study's processing was this. In a later analysis, tens of millions of unique TCR beta chains were counted across the approximately 640 repertoires, and about 10 million of these chains were shared by at least two donors. Raw reads were error-corrected and collapsed into unique sequences by a nearest-neighbor algorithm in which closely related sequences were merged to remove PCR and sequencing errors. Alignment of CDR3 sequences to IMGT reference sequences was used to assign V, D and J gene segments. Each retained sequence needed at least a six-nucleotide match to both a V gene segment and a J gene segment. A rearrangement counted as productive if the CDR3 had no stop codons and remained in frame with V and J, and every other rearrangement counted as non-productive. Following IMGT convention, CDR3 was defined as the stretch from the second conserved V-encoded cysteine up to the conserved J-encoded phenylalanine. The earlier analysis of about 590 of the donors excluded sequences that lacked an unambiguous match to a single V gene segment. In an earlier analysis of around 600 of the donors, V segments were called functional above 56.7% productive rearrangements and were called segregating when the between-donor standard deviation exceeded 5%. A statistical classification framework was built to diagnose cytomegalovirus status from the catalog of TCR beta chain sequences. In a later analysis, V and J genes were assigned by comparing TCR nucleotide sequences against IMGT/GENE-DB human TR gene sequences. In a later analysis, CDR3 sequences and most-parsimonious VDJ recombination scenarios were assigned using the TCRdist pipeline. In a later analysis, each TCR beta chain was defined by its CDR3 amino acid sequence together with its V-gene family, and reads without a unique V-gene family were excluded. As a way to deal with suspected cross-contamination and a sequencing artifact, a later analysis dropped roughly 600 nucleotide sequences that were highly shared and had low generation probability. For each public chain, a later analysis derived a clonal expansion index from normalized ranks of inferred template counts within each repertoire. Generation probabilities in a later analysis came from a VDJ recombination model fitted to out-of-frame rearrangements, and those results were checked against IGoR. In a later analysis, TCR-TCR, TCR-HLA and TCR-CMV co-occurrence was scored with hypergeometric tests, and a repertoire-size bias correction was applied to TCR pairs. False discovery rates were estimated in a later analysis by permuting HLA or CMV assignments 20 times. A later analysis grouped co-occurring TCRs with DBSCAN, adding TCRdist sequence similarity when clustering within HLA-allele-positive subsets. Repertoires with fewer than 30,000 or more than 120,000 public chains were left out of co-occurrence clustering, as were a handful of repertoires with anomalous nucleotide sharing. TCRdb re-hosts the immuneACCESS table, in-frame sequences only. Its copies lack some clones; in the studies checked, an unresolved V gene accounts for under half of them, and the cause for the rest is not known. V and J calls and clone size come straight from that table; D and trimming were deduced from the DNA. The table for this sample lists about 190,000 clones; roughly 77% of them were counted only once. Of the sample, roughly 1.4% is held by the ten largest clones.

CDR1 and CDR2, per the germline V gene (reference sequence), are LNHDA and SQIVND. V sheds 6 bases and J sheds 0 bases, leaving 11 bases between their ends. The CDR3 runs 15 amino acids, cysteine and phenylalanine included. The only DNA kept is the CDR3, 45 bases in frame from the first base. The receptor chain draws on TRBV19 and TRBJ2-2; a tentative D match to TRBD1 spans 6 bases. This clonotype originated in a woman in her forties or fifties in good health and CMV-seronegative. The material sequenced was PBMCs. This receptor has the CDR3 CASSRQVSNTGELFF. In nucleotide form, the sequence is TGTGCCAGTAGCCGACAGGTATCGAACACCGGGGAGCTGTTTTTT.